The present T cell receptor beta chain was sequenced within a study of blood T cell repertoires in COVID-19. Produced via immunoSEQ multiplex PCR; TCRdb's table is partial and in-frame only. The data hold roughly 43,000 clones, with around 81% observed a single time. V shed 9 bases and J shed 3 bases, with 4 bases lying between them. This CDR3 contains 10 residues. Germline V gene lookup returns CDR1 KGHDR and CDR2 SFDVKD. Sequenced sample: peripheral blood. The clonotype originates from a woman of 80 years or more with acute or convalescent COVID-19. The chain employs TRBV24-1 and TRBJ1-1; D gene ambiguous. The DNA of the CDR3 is TGTGCCACCCGGGACACTGAAGCTTTCTTT. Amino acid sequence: CATRDTEAFF.